Following are 31 T cell receptor beta chains from one sample sequenced in a study of tumor-infiltrating lymphocytes in primary liver carcinoma. cDNA specific to TCR beta was made from approximately 500 ng of total RNA, with a constant-region primer employed for priming. It was through three nested multiplex PCR rounds of slightly modified ARM-PCR that TCR beta libraries arose. The two initial PCR rounds, around 10 cycles each, used TRBV1-TRBV30 forward and C-beta reverse primers. MiXCR was run by TCRdb on the multiplex PCR reads, yielding one entry per CDR3 protein. The sample records roughly 120,000 distinct CDR3 sequences, around two thirds being singletons. The roughly 19-33 mg bulk tissue piece was not sorted before simultaneous RNA and DNA extraction. Material for sequencing was liver tumor tissue from sampling region 1. As for subset: tumor region T1, superior pole. Every receptor here comes from a woman aged 55 to 70 with primary liver carcinoma and hepatitis B virus infection.

This clonotype was observed many times. The J gene is TRBJ1-2, the V gene TRBV10-3; D is possibly TRBD1 (5 bases). Germline CDR1 and CDR2: ENHRY and SYGVKD. Trimming removed 5 bases from V and 0 bases from J, with 13 bases in between. CDR3 length: 15 amino acids. This chain's CDR3 is CAISTPGTTNYGYTF. CDR3 bases: TGTGCCATCAGTACTCCGGGGACTACTAACTATGGCTACACCTTC.

This clonotype was seen only once. The chain's CDR3 is CASSAVTVGYNEQFF. The CDR3 nucleotides read TGTGCCAGCAGTGCCGTGACGGTGGGCTACAATGAGCAGTTCTTC. This sequence joins TRBV11-2 and TRBJ2-1; D is unresolved. This CDR3 has 15 amino acids. V dropped 6 bases and J dropped 3 bases, with 15 bases sitting between them. Germline V gene lookup returns CDR1 SGHAT and CDR2 FQNNGV.

The rearrangement links TRBV5-1 to TRBJ2-5; D call uncertain. V was cut by 0 bases and J by 4 bases, with 10 bases left in between. Germline CDR1 and CDR2: SGHRS and YFSETQ. This CDR3 has 14 amino acids. CDR3 residues: CASSLGAPVETQYF. The CDR3 DNA sequence: TGCGCCAGCAGCTTGGGGGCACCAGTAGAGACCCAGTACTTC.

This clonotype was seen many times. V and J are TRBV6-5 and TRBJ1-1, with 8 bases matching TRBD1. Unmatched junction bases numbered 18, after V lost 5 bases and J lost 4 bases. The CDR3 has 18 residues. Germline CDR1 is MNHEY and CDR2 is SVGAGI. The chain's CDR3 is CASSPIRTGWDLGTEAFF. DNA for the CDR3: TGTGCCAGCAGTCCTATCCGGACAGGGTGGGATCTGGGCACTGAAGCTTTCTTT.

This clonotype was observed a few times. The chain has TRBV11-3 and TRBJ1-5; the D is unclear. This CDR3 is 13 amino acids long. V lost 5 bases and J 5 bases, leaving 10 bases between the germline ends. Germline V gene data show CDR1 as SGHNT and CDR2 as YENEEA. Here the CDR3 reads CASSTFGDQPQHF. Here the CDR3 DNA reads TGTGCCAGCAGCACTTTCGGGGATCAGCCCCAGCATTTT.

Details on this clonotype: This may come from a read error, since a much larger clone is one base off. The genes are TRBV29-1 and TRBJ2-2; D might be TRBD2 (6 bases). Germline V gives CDR1 SQVTM, CDR2 ANQGSEA. This CDR3 region has 12 residues. CDR3 in amino acids: CRVYAGTGELFF. The CDR3 DNA is TGCAGAGTTTATGCGGGAACCGGGGAGCTGTTTTTT.

With regard to this clonotype: In this CDR3 the conserved last residue, phenylalanine or tryptophan, is missing, so a read error is likely. V usage is TRBV29-1 and J usage is TRBJ2-6; the D is unclear. Between the trimmed V and J ends, which lost 4 bases and 0 bases, there was a span of 10 bases. The CDR3 totals 15 residues. Germline V gene sequence: CDR1 SQVTM, CDR2 ANQGSEA. The CDR3 region has the DNA TGCAGCGTTGGTTGGGATAACTCTGGGGCCAACGTCCTGACTTAC. This encodes CSVGWDNSGANVLTY.

V and J are TRBV12-3 or TRBV12-4 and TRBJ1-6; D call uncertain. CDR3 length: 14 residues. V lost 6 bases to trimming and J lost 4 bases, with 10 bases between them. The CDR3 reads CASRRSDYNSPLHF. The DNA for the CDR3 is TGTGCCAGCAGGAGGTCAGATTATAATTCACCCCTCCACTTT.

The chain couples TRBV4-2 to TRBJ2-3; no firm D call. CDR1 and CDR2 (germline): LGHNA, YNFKEQ. This CDR3 spans 16 amino acids. V lost 4 bases to trimming and J lost 3 bases, with 17 bases between them. The CDR3 DNA is TGTGCCAGCAGCCCGAAACAGAGAGGTTCGACAGATACGCAGTATTTT. Protein product: CASSPKQRGSTDTQYF.

As concerns this clonotype: No conserved phenylalanine or tryptophan is present at the end of the CDR3, so a read error is the likely explanation. The chain couples TRBV11-2 to TRBJ2-7; 7 bases map to TRBD2. The CDR3 runs 14 residues. Germline CDR1 and CDR2: SGHAT and FQNNGV. This CDR3 is CANSPSGTDAEQYL. Here the CDR3 DNA reads TGTGCCAACAGCCCAAGCGGGACGGATGCCGAGCAGTACCTC.

This clonotype was observed many times. The J gene is TRBJ1-1, the V gene TRBV4-1, with D tentatively TRBD1 (6 bases). Trimming took 3 bases from V and 5 from J, leaving 25 bases between them. The CDR3 runs to 18 residues. Germline CDR1 is MGHRA and CDR2 is YSYEKL. The CDR3 here is CASSQTPTGGGTLTEAFF. CDR3 nucleotides: TGCGCCAGCAGCCAGACACCGACCGGAGGGGGGACACTTACTGAAGCTTTCTTT.

This clonotype was counted ten times or more. V is TRBV29-1 and J is TRBJ2-5; the D gene is possibly TRBD1 (5 bases). The germline V and J ends were trimmed by 2 bases and 1 base, with 14 bases remaining between them. The CDR3 runs 15 residues. The germline CDR1 and CDR2 sequences are SQVTM and ANQGSEA. CDR3 amino acids: CSVESRGSGQETQYF. The CDR3 DNA follows: TGCAGCGTTGAATCAAGGGGATCGGGCCAAGAGACCCAGTACTTC.

This clonotype was counted between two and nine times. The chain joins TRBV19 to TRBJ2-2; tentatively, D is TRBD1 (5 bases). The CDR3 extends over 15 amino acids. V lost 2 bases and J lost 6, with 13 bases in between. Germline V CDR1 and CDR2: LNHDA, SQIVND (reference sequence). CDR3 nucleotides: TGTGCCAGTAGTATAAAAGGGGCAGTAGCCGGGGAGCTGTTTTTT. The encoded protein is CASSIKGAVAGELFF.

As for this clonotype: Just one base apart from a much larger clone, this may be a read error. This chain links TRBV10-1 with TRBJ1-5, with D tentatively TRBD1 (6 bases). There are 16 residues in the CDR3. The germline V gene has CDR1 WNHNN and CDR2 SYGVQD (reference sequence). CDR3: CASRMGGPDSNQLQHF. In DNA form, the CDR3 reads TGCGCCAGCAGGATGGGGGGCCCTGATAGCAATCAGCTCCAGCATTTT.

With regard to this clonotype: It may be a read error: a sequence one base away is much more abundant. For the CDR3, the DNA is TGTGCCGGCAGTGGTTCACGTTCCGAGCAGTACTTC. It specifies CAGSGSRSEQYF. The gene calls are TRBV12-3 or TRBV12-4 and TRBJ2-7, with D unclear. The CDR3 consists of 12 residues.

Remarks on this clonotype: This may come from a read error, since a much larger clone is one base off. The chain combines TRBV6-5 with TRBJ2-7; D is uncertain. The CDR3 loop spans 16 amino acids. Germline values: CDR1 MNHEY, CDR2 SVGAGI. This CDR3 is CVSSHSATRRSYEQYF. The CDR3 coding sequence is TGTGTCAGCAGCCACTCGGCGACACGACGCTCCTACGAGCAGTACTTC.

Many counts were recorded for this clonotype. CDR3 in DNA: TGTGCCAGCAGCGACGGACAGGGGCGAGAGACCCAGTACTTC. Amino acids: CASSDGQGRETQYF. The chain carries TRBV6-6 and TRBJ2-5; TRBD1 aligns across 9 bases. This CDR3 has 14 amino acids. CDR1 and CDR2 (germline): MNHNY, SVGAGI (reference sequence). V lost 6 bases and J lost 4; bases outside the gene matches: 6.

As regards this clonotype: A junction boundary mismatches the germline segment, possibly from a read error. The CDR3 sequence is CASNLDPRSFSYNEEFF. The DNA for the CDR3 is TGTGCCAGCAACTTAGACCCCAGGAGTTTTTCCTACAATGAGGAGTTCTTC. This chain uses TRBV11-3 with TRBJ2-1; no clear D gene. The germline CDR1 and CDR2 sequences are SGHNT and YENEEA. The CDR3 extends over 17 amino acids.

This sequence joins TRBV7-9 and TRBJ2-5; D is uncertain. Germline values: CDR1 SEHNR, CDR2 FQNEAQ (reference sequence). V lost 5 bases and J 1 base, leaving 17 bases between the germline ends. The length of the CDR3 is 16 residues. This CDR3 is CASSLLGSATQETQYF. The CDR3, as DNA: TGTGCCAGCAGCCTTTTGGGATCGGCTACCCAAGAGACCCAGTACTTC.

For this clonotype: With a much larger clone just one base away, this may be a read error. The chain uses TRBV28 and TRBJ2-5, with D possibly being TRBD2 (7 bases). CDR1 is MDHEN and CDR2 is SYDVKM in the germline V gene. CDR3 length: 13 amino acids. The V end was cut by 11 bases, the J end by 4 bases, with 17 bases between. The CDR3 sequence: CAGKTGGAETQYF. The CDR3 nucleotides read TGTGCCGGTAAGACGGGGGGCGCAGAGACCCAGTACTTC.

This chain uses TRBV11-2 with TRBJ2-7; 7 bases match TRBD2. CDR1 is SGHAT, CDR2 FQNNGV, per germline. This CDR3 comprises 15 residues. V dropped 5 bases and J dropped 4; count of bases not matched to a gene: 11. The CDR3 region is CASSRVGLVVYEQYF. The CDR3 nucleotides are TGTGCCAGCAGCCGCGTCGGACTAGTGGTTTACGAGCAGTACTTC.

Ten or more counts support this clonotype. The chain combines TRBV10-3 with TRBJ1-6; possible D gene TRBD1, 6 bases. V gave up 2 bases and J gave up 7 bases, with 12 bases separating them. Germline V gene lookup returns CDR1 ENHRY and CDR2 SYGVKD. CDR3 length equals 15 residues. CDR3 sequence reads: CAISEGDTDNSPLHF. The CDR3 DNA is TGTGCCATCAGTGAGGGGGACACCGACAATTCACCCCTCCACTTT.

On this clonotype: No conserved phenylalanine or tryptophan ends this CDR3, so it is likely a read error. The rearrangement links TRBV28 to TRBJ2-1; 9 nucleotides align to TRBD2. V was clipped by 3 bases and J by 0 bases; unmatched bases: 18. CDR3 size: 21 residues. In germline, CDR1 is MDHEN, CDR2 SYDVKM. The CDR3 region is CASSFIDPGLAGAPSYNEQFL. Here the CDR3 DNA reads TGTGCCAGCAGTTTTATTGATCCGGGATTAGCGGGAGCTCCCTCCTACAATGAGCAGTTCCTC.

To note about this clonotype: This may stem from a read error, because a much larger clone lies one nucleotide away. This chain joins TRBV10-3 and TRBJ2-7; the D gene is possibly TRBD2 (6 bases). CDR1 and CDR2 (germline): ENHRY, SYGVKD. This CDR3 spans 14 amino acids. V lost 3 bases, J lost 6 bases, and 15 bases lay in between. This CDR3 is CAISDSGLSTEQYF. CDR3 DNA: TGTGCCATCAGTGACTCAGGACTATCCACCGAGCAGTACTTC.

This clonotype was counted once. With a much larger clone just one base away, this may be a read error. The chain recombines TRBV29-1 with TRBJ2-7; 8 bases line up with TRBD2. Trimming at V came to 6 bases and at J to 0 bases, leaving 7 bases not matched to a gene. The CDR3 length is 14 residues. Per germline, CDR1 SQVTM and CDR2 ANQGSEA. The DNA of the CDR3 is TGCAGCGTCGCTACTAGCGGCAGCTCCTACGAGCAGTACTTC. Translation gives CSVATSGSSYEQYF.

The rearrangement uses TRBV12-3 or TRBV12-4 and TRBJ1-5; the D gene is possibly TRBD1 (6 bases). V lost 3 bases, J lost 6 bases, and 12 bases lay in between. The CDR3 has 14 residues. Here the CDR3 reads CASSLIGGGQPQHF. The CDR3 region has the DNA TGTGCCAGCAGTTTGATAGGGGGGGGTCAGCCCCAGCATTTT.

Comments on this clonotype: This likely comes from a read error, as the CDR3 has no conserved phenylalanine or tryptophan at its end. V is TRBV7-9 and J is TRBJ2-7; 10 nucleotides line up with TRBD1. This CDR3 has 15 amino acids. The V gene's germline CDR1 is SEHNR and CDR2 FQNEAQ (reference sequence). CDR3 region: CASSVGTGDSYEQYL. CDR3 bases: TGCGCCAGCAGCGTCGGGACAGGGGACTCCTACGAGCAGTACTTA.

Ten or more counts support this clonotype. The V call is TRBV11-3, the J call TRBJ1-1; weak D call: TRBD1 (5 bases). CDR3 size: 15 residues. Germline V gene data show CDR1 as SGHNT and CDR2 as YENEEA. Trimming cost V 2 bases and J 3 bases, with 13 bases left between them. CDR3 bases: TGTGCCAGCAGCTTATTGGGTCGGGGGTACACTGAAGCTTTCTTT. It specifies CASSLLGRGYTEAFF.

The V gene is TRBV28, the J gene TRBJ1-2; 10 bases map to TRBD1. Germline CDR1 is MDHEN and CDR2 is SYDVKM. This CDR3 has 14 residues. V lost 10 bases to trimming and J lost 4 bases; unmatched junction nucleotides: 9. CDR3 DNA: TGTGCCACCGTCCGGGACAGGGGTATCTATGGCTACACCTTC. Protein product: CATVRDRGIYGYTF.

In its sample, this clonotype was seen many times. This sequence joins TRBV6-2 or TRBV6-3 and TRBJ2-7, with D possibly TRBD1 on 6 matching bases. CDR1 is MNHEY and CDR2 is SVGEGT in the germline V gene. The V gene lost 2 bases and the J gene lost 7 bases, with 18 bases spanning the gap. This CDR3 is 15 amino acids long. The DNA of the CDR3 is TGTGCCAGCAGTTACAGAGGTGGGGGCTTTGGGGAGCAGTACTTC. It encodes CASSYRGGGFGEQYF.

As regards this clonotype: This sequence may be a read error, since a much larger clone differs from it by one base. The V and J genes are TRBV12-3 or TRBV12-4 and TRBJ2-3, with D uncertain. Between the trimmed V and J ends, which lost 2 bases and 5 bases, there was a span of 8 bases. The CDR3 spans 13 residues. The CDR3 is CASSLFGLDTQYF. The CDR3 nucleotides read TGTGCCAGCAGTTTATTCGGGCTAGATACGCAGTATTTT.